This T cell receptor (beta chain) was sequenced for a study of cytomegalovirus exposure and HLA in healthy donors. Overall study results and limits: Reported performance of the classifier showed diagnosis of cytomegalovirus status with high specificity and sensitivity. Several of the most significant clusters appeared linked to common viral pathogens, based on a later analysis. When analyzed later, the rates of TCR association showed variation by HLA locus, with DRB1 the most and HLA-C the fewest.

13 Jbeta primers and 60 Vbeta primers were used for the PCR. TCRdb's table, derived via immunoSEQ multiplex PCR, lists solely in-frame clones and lacks some. The sample records about 200,000 clones, about 85% being singletons. Donors sampled were nominally healthy, though unrecorded immune exposures were likely. In regard to this clone: Its antigen remains unknown.

Germline values: CDR1 SGHRS, CDR2 YFSETQ. With V trimmed by 0 bases and J by 2 bases, 7 bases remained unmatched. CDR3 length: 17 residues. Sequenced material: PBMCs. The chain uses TRBV5-1 and TRBJ2-2; 7 bases match TRBD1. This receptor was identified in a male donor in good health and CMV-seropositive. The DNA for the CDR3 is TGCGCCAGCAGCTTGGTGTACAGGGGACCAAACACCGGGGAGCTGTTTTTT. This codes for CASSLVYRGPNTGELFF.